This is a list of T cell receptor beta chains from one sample in a study of cytomegalovirus exposure and HLA in healthy donors. Sequencing used immunoSEQ multiplex PCR; TCRdb keeps in-frame clones, though not all of them. The sample consists of over 150,000 clones, about 82% of them appearing once. Material for sequencing was PBMCs. The receptors stem from a woman under 40 in good health and CMV-seropositive. Each CDR3 is given with its conserved first and last residue. The D gene is left open where the match is weak. Some rows have no size entry. The others give once, few or many, or a class for an expanded clone.

D gene: -; clone size: -; V gene: TRBV9; J gene: TRBJ1-3; CDR3 protein: CASSGGGLSGNTIYF; CDR3 DNA: TGTGCCAGCAGCGGTGGGGGACTCTCTGGAAACACCATATATTTT
D gene: TRBD1; clone size: -; V gene: TRBV29-1; J gene: TRBJ2-1; CDR3 protein: CSHRDSAYNEQFF; CDR3 DNA: TGCAGCCACCGGGACAGCGCCTACAATGAGCAGTTCTTC
D gene: -; clone size: -; V gene: TRBV5-1; J gene: TRBJ2-5; CDR3 protein: CASSAQVWETQYF; CDR3 DNA: TGCGCCAGCAGCGCACAGGTTTGGGAGACCCAGTACTTC
D gene: -; clone size: few; V gene: TRBV18; J gene: TRBJ2-7; CDR3 protein: CASSPIQGYEQYF; CDR3 DNA: TGTGCCAGCTCACCAATACAGGGCTACGAGCAGTACTTC
D gene: TRBD1; clone size: few; V gene: TRBV5-4; J gene: TRBJ2-7; CDR3 protein: CASSGTETYEQYF; CDR3 DNA: TGTGCCAGCAGCGGGACAGAGACCTACGAGCAGTACTTC
D gene: -; clone size: once; V gene: TRBV7-2; J gene: TRBJ1-2; CDR3 protein: CASSFDPDSNYGYTF; CDR3 DNA: TGTGCCAGCAGCTTCGACCCCGACAGTAACTATGGCTACACCTTC
D gene: -; clone size: -; V gene: TRBV5-1; J gene: TRBJ2-3; CDR3 protein: CASSLSTWADTQYF; CDR3 DNA: TGCGCCAGCAGCCTGTCCACTTGGGCGGATACGCAGTATTTT
D gene: TRBD1; clone size: -; V gene: TRBV10-3; J gene: TRBJ1-3; CDR3 protein: CAISESGQGGNTIYF; CDR3 DNA: TGTGCCATCAGTGAGTCGGGACAGGGAGGAAACACCATATATTTT
D gene: TRBD1; clone size: few; V gene: TRBV7-6; J gene: TRBJ2-7; CDR3 protein: CASSLDQTGTGTEQYF; CDR3 DNA: TGTGCCAGCAGCTTAGACCAAACCGGGACAGGGACCGAGCAGTACTTC
D gene: TRBD1; clone size: -; V gene: TRBV7-2; J gene: TRBJ1-1; CDR3 protein: CASSPIQGVGTEAFF; CDR3 DNA: TGTGCCAGCAGCCCTATACAGGGGGTGGGCACTGAAGCTTTCTTT
D gene: -; clone size: few; V gene: TRBV11-1; J gene: TRBJ1-1; CDR3 protein: CASSLVRRDTEAFF; CDR3 DNA: TGTGCCAGCAGCTTAGTTCGCAGGGACACTGAAGCTTTCTTT
D gene: TRBD2; clone size: -; V gene: TRBV7-2; J gene: TRBJ2-3; CDR3 protein: CATGGGRADTQYF; CDR3 DNA: TGTGCAACCGGGGGGGGGAGGGCAGATACGCAGTATTTT
D gene: TRBD1; clone size: -; V gene: TRBV27; J gene: TRBJ1-5; CDR3 protein: CASSLSAGGNQPQHF; CDR3 DNA: TGTGCCAGCAGTTTATCGGCAGGGGGTAATCAGCCCCAGCATTTT
D gene: -; clone size: -; V gene: TRBV5-4; J gene: TRBJ2-2; CDR3 protein: CASSLARRDGTGELFF; CDR3 DNA: TGTGCCAGCAGCTTGGCCCGCAGGGATGGCACCGGGGAGCTGTTTTTT
D gene: -; clone size: -; V gene: TRBV4-3; J gene: TRBJ2-7; CDR3 protein: CASSQETDNSYEQYF; CDR3 DNA: TGCGCCAGCAGCCAAGAGACGGACAACTCCTACGAGCAGTACTTC
D gene: TRBD1; clone size: -; V gene: TRBV27; J gene: TRBJ2-3; CDR3 protein: CASRFDRGLGRDTQYF; CDR3 DNA: TGTGCCAGCAGATTCGACAGGGGCCTAGGACGGGATACGCAGTATTTT
D gene: TRBD2; clone size: once; V gene: TRBV7-2; J gene: TRBJ2-1; CDR3 protein: CASSLRNSGLVGNEQFF; CDR3 DNA: TGTGCCAGCAGCTTAAGAAATTCTGGACTAGTAGGAAATGAGCAGTTCTTC
D gene: TRBD1; clone size: -; V gene: TRBV15; J gene: TRBJ2-7; CDR3 protein: CATGQGEGSYEQYF; CDR3 DNA: TGTGCCACCGGCCAGGGGGAAGGATCCTACGAGCAGTACTTC
D gene: -; clone size: -; V gene: TRBV9; J gene: TRBJ1-6; CDR3 protein: CASSGSGGGSPLHF; CDR3 DNA: TGTGCCAGCAGCGGCTCGGGAGGTGGTTCACCCCTCCACTTT
D gene: -; clone size: -; V gene: TRBV28; J gene: TRBJ1-2; CDR3 protein: CASSSYTEHGYTF; CDR3 DNA: TGTGCCAGCAGTTCCTACACAGAACATGGCTACACCTTC
D gene: -; clone size: -; V gene: TRBV4-3; J gene: TRBJ2-1; CDR3 protein: CASSQRDFLRAYNEQFF; CDR3 DNA: TGCGCCAGCAGCCAACGTGACTTTTTGAGGGCCTACAATGAGCAGTTCTTC
D gene: TRBD1; clone size: -; V gene: TRBV7-7; J gene: TRBJ1-5; CDR3 protein: CASSVRTGEPQHF; CDR3 DNA: TGTGCCAGCAGCGTTCGGACAGGGGAGCCCCAGCATTTT
D gene: TRBD1; clone size: -; V gene: TRBV4-2; J gene: TRBJ2-1; CDR3 protein: CASSQEKGDRVSGGKFF; CDR3 DNA: TGTGCCAGCAGCCAAGAGAAGGGGGACAGGGTTTCAGGAGGGAAGTTCTTC
D gene: -; clone size: -; V gene: TRBV6-5; J gene: TRBJ1-1; CDR3 protein: CASSYGQLNTEAFF; CDR3 DNA: TGTGCCAGCAGTTACGGACAGTTAAACACTGAAGCTTTCTTT
D gene: -; clone size: -; V gene: TRBV30; J gene: TRBJ2-1; CDR3 protein: CAWSVGSNEQFF; CDR3 DNA: TGTGCCTGGAGTGTTGGCAGCAATGAGCAGTTCTTC
D gene: TRBD1; clone size: -; V gene: TRBV30; J gene: TRBJ1-3; CDR3 protein: CACVPGQVSGNTIYF; CDR3 DNA: TGTGCCTGCGTCCCGGGACAGGTATCTGGAAACACCATATATTTT
D gene: -; clone size: few; V gene: TRBV4-1; J gene: TRBJ1-1; CDR3 protein: CASSLTGYTEAFF; CDR3 DNA: TGCGCCAGCAGCTTAACAGGGTACACTGAAGCTTTCTTT
D gene: TRBD1; clone size: -; V gene: TRBV5-4; J gene: TRBJ2-1; CDR3 protein: CASSLDGTGGNEQFF; CDR3 DNA: TGTGCCAGCAGCTTGGATGGGACAGGGGGAAATGAGCAGTTCTTC
D gene: -; clone size: -; V gene: TRBV7-9; J gene: TRBJ1-4; CDR3 protein: CSSSPNREPNEKLFF; CDR3 DNA: TGTTCCAGCAGCCCCAACAGGGAACCGAATGAAAAACTGTTTTTT
D gene: -; clone size: -; V gene: TRBV5-1; J gene: TRBJ2-1; CDR3 protein: CASSLAGGRYNEQFF; CDR3 DNA: TGCGCCAGCAGCTTGGCCGGGGGGCGTTACAATGAGCAGTTCTTC